This T cell receptor beta chain was observed in a study of follicular helper T cells after annual influenza vaccination. The germline V gene encodes CDR1 MNHEY and CDR2 SVGAGI. V was trimmed by 8 bases and J by 10 bases, leaving 24 bases between them. The CDR3 totals 15 residues. The repertoire was sequenced with immunoSEQ multiplex PCR; TCRdb's copy has only in-frame clones and lacks some. The table lists about 3,200 clones, about 86% of them singletons. Time point reported: 2014-2015 season, 7 days after vaccination. Community-dwelling subjects without influenza vaccination in the prior 6 months were enrolled. Sorted cTfh were non-naive CD4+CXCR5+PD-1+, either ICOS+CD38+ or ICOS-CD38-.

The receptor's source is an adult who received the influenza vaccine. J is TRBJ2-1 and V is TRBV6-5; D remains unclear. This specimen was CXCR5+ CD38- circulating T follicular helper cells from blood, taken 7 days after influenza vaccination. Sample subset: circulating Tfh, non-naive CD4+CXCR5+PD-1+ (ICOS+CD38+ or ICOS-CD38-). The CDR3 sequence: CASGPARASSQEQFF. The DNA of the CDR3 is TGTGCCAGCGGGCCAGCGCGAGCTTCTTCCCAAGAGCAGTTCTTC.